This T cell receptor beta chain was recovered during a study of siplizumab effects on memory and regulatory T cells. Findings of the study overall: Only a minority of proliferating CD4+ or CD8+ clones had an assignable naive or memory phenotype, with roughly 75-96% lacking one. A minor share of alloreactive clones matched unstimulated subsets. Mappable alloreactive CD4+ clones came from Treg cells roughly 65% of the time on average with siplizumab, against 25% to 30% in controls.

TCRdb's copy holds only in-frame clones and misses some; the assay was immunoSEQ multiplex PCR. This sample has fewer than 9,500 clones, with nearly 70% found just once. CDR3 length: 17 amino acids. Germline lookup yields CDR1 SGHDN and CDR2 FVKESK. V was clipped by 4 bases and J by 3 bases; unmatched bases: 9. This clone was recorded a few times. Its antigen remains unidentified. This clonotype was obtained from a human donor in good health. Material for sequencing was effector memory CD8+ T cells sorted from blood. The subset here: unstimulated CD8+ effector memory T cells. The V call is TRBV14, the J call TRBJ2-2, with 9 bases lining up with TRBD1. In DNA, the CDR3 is TGTGCCAGCAGCCTACGACAGGGGGGGACCGACACCGGGGAGCTGTTTTTT. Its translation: CASSLRQGGTDTGELFF.